These 30 T cell receptor beta chains came from one sample sequenced in a study of cytomegalovirus exposure and HLA in healthy donors. PCR amplification relied on 60 Vbeta primers (plus 13 Jbeta primers). Data came from immunoSEQ multiplex PCR; TCRdb stores just in-frame clones and leaves some out. Of fewer than 350,000 clones listed, 70% to 90% are singletons. Sequencing was carried out using PBMCs. The source is a woman between 18 and 29 years old in good health and CMV-seronegative.

The chain carries TRBV13 and TRBJ1-2, with D unresolved. Germline lookup yields CDR1 PRHDT and CDR2 FYEKMQ (reference sequence). Trimming took 1 base from V and 4 from J, leaving 10 bases between them. The CDR3 spans 14 residues. CDR3 in amino acids: CASSLDPGGYGYTF. The CDR3 DNA reads TGTGCCAGCAGCTTAGATCCCGGCGGCTATGGCTACACCTTC.

The chain employs TRBV30 and TRBJ1-6; maybe TRBD1 (5 bases). Looked up from germline, CDR1 is GTSNPN and CDR2 is SVGIG (reference sequence). This CDR3 has 16 amino acids. Trimming took off 1 base at V and 0 bases at J, with 10 bases between the two ends. CDR3 sequence (DNA): TGTGCCTGGAGTGCGACAGCGAGCTCCTATAATTCACCCCTCCACTTT. The encoded protein is CAWSATASSYNSPLHF. Based on the CDR3 plus reference TRBV30 and TRBJ1-6, the full variable domain is SQTIHQWPATLVQPVGSPLSLECTVEGTSNPNLYWYRQAAGRGLQLLFYSVGIGQISSEVPQNLSASRPQDRQFILSSKKLLLSDSGFYLCAWSATASSYNSPLHFGNGTRLTVT.

This chain connects TRBV6-1 to TRBJ1-1; possibly TRBD1 for D (6 bases). CDR1 is MNHNS and CDR2 is SASEGT in the germline V gene. CDR3 length equals 12 residues. Trimming left V 3 bases short and J 11 bases short, with 13 bases between. This CDR3 is CASSESSGEAFF. The DNA of the CDR3 is TGTGCCAGCAGTGAGAGCTCAGGGGAGGCTTTCTTT.

The rearrangement joins TRBV25-1 to TRBJ1-4; D possibly corresponds to TRBD1 (5 bases). CDR3 length: 13 residues. V dropped 6 bases and J dropped 8 bases, with 13 bases sitting between them. Looked up from germline, CDR1 is MGHDK and CDR2 is SYGVNS. The CDR3 DNA is TGTGCCAGCAGGGACATGGTTAAGGAAAAACTGTTTTTT. The encoded protein is CASRDMVKEKLFF.

The chain is built from TRBV29-1 and TRBJ1-2, with 7 bases lining up with TRBD1. Losses at the gene ends were 3 bases for V and 6 bases for J; bases not matched to a gene: 7. Germline CDR1 and CDR2: SQVTM and ANQGSEA. The CDR3 length is 13 residues. For the CDR3, the DNA is TGCAGCGTTGAGAGGGCAGGGGGAAATGGCTACACCTTC. Its protein product is CSVERAGGNGYTF. The full variable domain, completed using reference TRBV29-1 and TRBJ1-2, is SAVISQKPSRDICQRGTSLTIQCQVDSQVTMMFWYRQQPGQSLTLIATANQGSEATYESGFVIDKFPISRPNLTFSTLTVSNMSPEDSSIYLCSVERAGGNGYTFGSGTRLTVV.

The V and J genes are TRBV6-5 and TRBJ2-7, with 7 positions matching TRBD1. The CDR3 extends over 15 amino acids. Germline V lookup: CDR1 MNHEY, CDR2 SVGAGI. Losses at the gene ends were 6 bases for V and 5 bases for J; bases not matched to a gene: 13. CDR3 coding DNA: TGTGCCAGCAGCTCGTTCGGCAGGGGGTACAACGAGCAGTACTTC. Its protein product is CASSSFGRGYNEQYF.

This clone was seen only a few times. The chain carries TRBV2 and TRBJ1-3; D is undetermined. Germline-derived CDR1 and CDR2 are SNHLY and FYNNEI. V lost 11 bases and J 0 bases, leaving 11 bases between the germline ends. This CDR3 has 13 residues. The DNA for the CDR3 is TGTGCCCTCATGGGCTACTCTGGAAACACCATATATTTT. It yields the protein CALMGYSGNTIYF.

The J gene is TRBJ2-5, the V gene TRBV2; 9 positions match TRBD1. From germline, CDR1 is SNHLY and CDR2 FYNNEI. V shed 7 bases and J 2 bases; nucleotides not matched to a gene: 11. This CDR3 region has 16 residues. This CDR3 is CASTRDRENGQETQYF. The CDR3 nucleotides are TGTGCCAGCACCCGGGACAGGGAGAACGGTCAAGAGACCCAGTACTTC. The complete variable domain, with remaining parts taken from reference TRBV2 and TRBJ2-5, reads EPEVTQTPSHQVTQMGQEVILRCVPISNHLYFYWYRQILGQKVEFLVSFYNNEISEKSEIFDDQFSVERPDGSNFTLKIRSTKLEDSAMYFCASTRDRENGQETQYFGPGTRLLVL.

The V call is TRBV6-5, the J call TRBJ1-4; perhaps TRBD1 as D (6 bases). The CDR3 length is 14 residues. With 6 bases removed from V and 4 bases from J, the gap between germline ends came to 12 bases. Germline V gives CDR1 MNHEY, CDR2 SVGAGI. The CDR3 loop is CASRETGLNEKLFF. Here the CDR3 DNA reads TGTGCCAGCAGGGAGACAGGTCTTAATGAAAAACTGTTTTTT.

This clone showed up just once. The chain uses TRBV4-1 and TRBJ1-4; D is perhaps TRBD1 (5 bases). Germline values: CDR1 MGHRA, CDR2 YSYEKL. V was shortened by 1 base and J by 2 bases, with 11 bases between the two germline ends. The CDR3 loop spans 16 amino acids. CDR3 DNA sequence: TGCGCCAGCAGCCAAGGATGGAGGGGTACTAATGAAAAACTGTTTTTT. It codes for CASSQGWRGTNEKLFF.

V usage is TRBV10-3 and J usage is TRBJ2-1; 14 bases fit TRBD2. The length of the CDR3 is 17 residues. The junction had 9 bases not matched to a gene; V was cut back by 6 bases and J by 5 bases. Germline CDR1 ENHRY, CDR2 SYGVKD. The CDR3 DNA is TGTGCCATCAGGGGGACTAGCGGGGGTCAAAGAAACAATGAGCAGTTCTTC. Residues: CAIRGTSGGQRNNEQFF.

The chain carries TRBV12-1 and TRBJ1-1; the D call in the table, TRBD1, was not verified against the DNA. TRBV12-1 is a pseudogene. The CDR3 is made up of 13 amino acids. The CDR3 bases are TGTGCCAGCAGCCGAGACAGGCACACTGAAGCTTTCTTT. It translates to CASSRDRHTEAFF.

V gene TRBV7-8 combines with J gene TRBJ2-2; 7 bases match TRBD2. CDR1 and CDR2 from the germline V gene are SGHVS and FQNEAQ. CDR3 size: 13 residues. CDR3: CAGGREATGELFF. The CDR3 DNA follows: TGTGCGGGGGGGAGGGAGGCCACCGGGGAGCTGTTTTTT. The variable domain in full, completed from reference TRBV7-8 and TRBJ2-2, reads GAGVSQSPRYKVAKRGQDVALRCDPISGHVSLFWYQQALGQGPEFLTYFQNEAQLDKSGLPSDRFFAERPEGSVSTLKIQRTQQEDSAVYLCAGGREATGELFFGEGSRLTVL.

V and J are TRBV19 and TRBJ1-5; possible D gene TRBD1, 5 bases. V was trimmed by 7 bases and J by 5 bases, leaving 18 bases between them. The CDR3 is 15 residues long. The germline V gene has CDR1 LNHDA and CDR2 SQIVND (reference sequence). DNA for the CDR3: TGTGCCAGTACCCAATGGGGGGTTGGGGATCAGCCCCAGCATTTT. This encodes CASTQWGVGDQPQHF.

The V call is TRBV7-2, the J call TRBJ2-2; D remains unclear. The CDR3 extends over 15 amino acids. The V and J ends lost 2 bases and 0 bases respectively, with 7 bases between them. Germline V gene lookup returns CDR1 SGHTA and CDR2 FQGNSA. As DNA, the CDR3 is TGTGCCAGCAGCTTATCACTGGCGAACACCGGGGAGCTGTTTTTT. It specifies CASSLSLANTGELFF. Filled out from reference TRBV7-2 and TRBJ2-2, the complete variable domain reads GAGVSQSPSNKVTEKGKDVELRCDPISGHTALYWYRQSLGQGLEFLIYFQGNSAPDKSGLPSDRFSAERTGGSVSTLTIQRTQQEDSAVYLCASSLSLANTGELFFGEGSRLTVL.

The CDR3 is CASSADRVGEKLFF. The CDR3 DNA follows: TGTGCCAGCAGCGCAGACAGGGTGGGGGAAAAACTGTTTTTT. The chain couples TRBV5-6 to TRBJ1-4; 7 bases line up with TRBD1. CDR3 length: 14 residues. Germline V CDR1 and CDR2: SGHDT, YYEEEE. Unmatched junction bases numbered 8, after V lost 4 bases and J lost 8 bases.

This sequence joins TRBV19 and TRBJ1-1; no clear D gene. Germline V gene lookup returns CDR1 LNHDA and CDR2 SQIVND (reference sequence). The V gene lost 8 bases and the J gene lost 5 bases, with 18 bases spanning the gap. The CDR3 runs 14 residues. CDR3 DNA: TGTGCCAGTCGTTCTGGAGGCAGGAGAACTGAAGCTTTCTTT. Amino acid sequence: CASRSGGRRTEAFF.

The chain combines TRBV30 with TRBJ1-1; the D gene is possibly TRBD1 (6 bases). Deletions cut 2 bases from V and 2 bases from J, with 9 bases between. The length of the CDR3 is 13 residues. Germline CDR1 and CDR2: GTSNPN and SVGIG (reference sequence). The CDR3 coding sequence is TGTGCCTGGAGTATCAGGGGTAACACTGAAGCTTTCTTT. Its translation: CAWSIRGNTEAFF.

The chain couples TRBV27 to TRBJ1-1; 8 positions agree with TRBD1. J lost 10 bases, V lost 5 bases, and 15 bases had no gene match. CDR3 length equals 15 residues. CDR1 is MNHEY and CDR2 is SMNVEV in the germline V gene (reference sequence). Written as DNA, the CDR3 is TGTGCCAGCAGTCCCCCACTCGGACAGGGCTGGCGAGCTTTCTTT. Encoded protein: CASSPPLGQGWRAFF.

A single count supports this clone. The gene calls are TRBV10-3 and TRBJ2-7, with TRBD2 identical over 10 bases. Germline V CDR1 and CDR2: ENHRY, SYGVKD. Trimming at V came to 4 bases and at J to 0 bases, leaving 3 bases not matched to a gene. This CDR3 has 15 amino acids. CDR3 in amino acids: CAISGSGGSSYEQYF. The CDR3, as DNA: TGTGCCATCAGTGGTAGCGGGGGGAGCTCCTACGAGCAGTACTTC.

The chain recombines TRBV11-2 with TRBJ2-7; D may be TRBD1 (5 bases). Trimming removed 0 bases at V and 2 bases at J, with 14 bases between. Per germline, CDR1 SGHAT and CDR2 FQNNGV. The CDR3 runs to 16 residues. CDR3 in amino acids: CASSLEPTVTTYEQYF. The CDR3 DNA reads as TGTGCCAGCAGCTTAGAGCCGACAGTAACTACCTACGAGCAGTACTTC.

The genes are TRBV2 and TRBJ2-3, with 7 bases matching TRBD1. Trimming removed 2 bases from V and 6 bases from J; junction bases left unmatched: 5. The germline V gene encodes CDR1 SNHLY and CDR2 FYNNEI. The CDR3 sequence is 14 residues long. CDR3 bases: TGTGCCAGCAGTGAACAGGGGGAGTTGGATACGCAGTATTTT. Protein: CASSEQGELDTQYF.

V usage is TRBV27 and J usage is TRBJ1-4; 9 bases are shared with TRBD1. CDR1 is MNHEY and CDR2 is SMNVEV in the germline V gene (reference sequence). V shed 5 bases and J 8 bases; nucleotides not matched to a gene: 9. This CDR3 has 15 residues. DNA for the CDR3: TGTGCCAGCAGTCCACCGGGACAGGGCTCAGAAAAACTGTTTTTT. Protein product: CASSPPGQGSEKLFF.

The chain has TRBV27 and TRBJ2-5; 7 bases are a match to TRBD2. Trimming took 0 bases from V and 5 from J; bases not matched to a gene: 6. Germline V gene data show CDR1 as MNHEY and CDR2 as SMNVEV (reference sequence). This CDR3 contains 15 residues. The CDR3 coding sequence is TGTGCCAGCAGTTTATCTATCGGGGGGTTGGAGACCCAGTACTTC. It yields the protein CASSLSIGGLETQYF.

This sequence joins TRBV16 and TRBJ1-2, with 7 nucleotides matching TRBD1. Germline V CDR1 and CDR2: KGHSY, FQNENV. The CDR3 totals 16 residues. The J segment lost 4 bases and the V segment lost 4 bases, leaving 12 bases of the junction unmatched. CDR3: CASSRGYRDSSYGYTF. Written as DNA, the CDR3 is TGTGCCAGCAGCCGGGGATACCGGGACAGCAGCTATGGCTACACCTTC. The variable domain in full, with the rest retrieved from reference TRBV16 and TRBJ1-2, is GEEVAQTPKHLVRGEGQKAKLYCAPIKGHSYVFWYQQVLKNEFKFLISFQNENVFDETGMPKERFSAKCLPNSPCSLEIQATKLEDSAVYFCASSRGYRDSSYGYTFGSGTRLTVV.

The chain recombines TRBV6-5 with TRBJ1-4; 9 nucleotides agree with TRBD1. The CDR3 sequence is 13 residues long. V lost 5 bases to trimming and J lost 5 bases; unmatched junction nucleotides: 0. Germline CDR1 MNHEY, CDR2 SVGAGI. The CDR3, as DNA: TGTGCCAGCAGTGGACAGGGGAATGAAAAACTGTTTTTT. Its translation is CASSGQGNEKLFF.

CDR3 sequence: CASSLGGGNTIYF. In DNA, the CDR3 is TGTGCCAGCAGTTTAGGGGGGGGAAACACCATATATTTT. The chain uses TRBV28 and TRBJ1-3; possible D gene TRBD1, 5 bases. V lost 2 bases, J lost 4 bases, and 6 bases lay in between. The CDR3 spans 13 residues. CDR1 and CDR2 (germline): MDHEN, SYDVKM. Supplemented by reference TRBV28 and TRBJ1-3, the full variable domain reads DVKVTQSSRYLVKRTGEKVFLECVQDMDHENMFWYRQDPGLGLRLIYFSYDVKMKEKGDIPEGYSVSREKKERFSLILESASTNQTSMYLCASSLGGGNTIYFGEGSWLTVV.

The rearrangement uses TRBV5-4 and TRBJ2-7; perhaps TRBD1 as D (5 bases). Trimming cost V 0 bases and J 2 bases, with 9 bases left between them. Germline V CDR1 and CDR2: SGHNT, YYREEE (reference sequence). The CDR3 covers 14 residues. CDR3 loop: CASSLDRQTYEQYF. The CDR3 DNA reads TGTGCCAGCAGCTTGGACAGGCAGACCTACGAGCAGTACTTC. Full variable domain (missing parts from reference TRBV5-4 and TRBJ2-7): ETGVTQSPTHLIKTRGQQVTLRCSSQSGHNTVSWYQQALGQGPQFIFQYYREEENGRGNFPPRFSGLQFPNYSSELNVNALELDDSALYLCASSLDRQTYEQYFGPGTRLTVT.

This clone was recorded only once. CDR3 coding DNA: TGTGCCAGCAGCCAAGAGGTAGGCAGAGGTTCGGCGTCTCCCCGGAAAGAGACCCAGTACTTC. The encoded protein is CASSQEVGRGSASPRKETQYF. This chain uses TRBV4-2 with TRBJ2-5; no firm D call. The CDR3 runs 21 residues. Trimming stripped 0 bases from V and 3 bases from J, with 29 bases between. The germline gives CDR1 LGHNA, CDR2 YNFKEQ.

V is TRBV6-1 and J is TRBJ1-2; D is possibly TRBD1 (5 bases). Between the trimmed V and J ends, which lost 6 bases and 2 bases, there was a span of 16 bases. CDR3 size: 15 residues. Germline CDR1 reads MNHNS; CDR2 reads SASEGT. CDR3 coding DNA: TGTGCCAGCAGCGGAGGGCGGGGGAGGAACTATGGCTACACCTTC. This translates into CASSGGRGRNYGYTF.